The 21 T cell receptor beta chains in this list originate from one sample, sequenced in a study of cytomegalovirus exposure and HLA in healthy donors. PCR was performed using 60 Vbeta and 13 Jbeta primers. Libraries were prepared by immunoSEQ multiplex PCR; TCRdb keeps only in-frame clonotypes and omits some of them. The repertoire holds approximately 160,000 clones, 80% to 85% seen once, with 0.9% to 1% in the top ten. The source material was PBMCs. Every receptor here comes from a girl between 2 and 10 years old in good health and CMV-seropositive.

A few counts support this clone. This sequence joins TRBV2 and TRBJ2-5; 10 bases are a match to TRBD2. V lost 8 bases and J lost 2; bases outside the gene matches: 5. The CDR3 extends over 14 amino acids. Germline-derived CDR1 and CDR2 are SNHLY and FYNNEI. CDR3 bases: TGTGCCAGCTCCATAGCGGGGGGTCAAGAGACCCAGTACTTC. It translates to CASSIAGGQETQYF.

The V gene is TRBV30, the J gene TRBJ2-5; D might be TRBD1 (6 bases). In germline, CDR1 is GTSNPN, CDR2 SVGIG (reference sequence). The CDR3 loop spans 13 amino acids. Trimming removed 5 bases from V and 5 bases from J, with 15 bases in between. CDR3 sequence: CAWSAGELETQYF. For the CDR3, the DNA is TGTGCCTGGTCGGCAGGGGAGTTGGAGACCCAGTACTTC.

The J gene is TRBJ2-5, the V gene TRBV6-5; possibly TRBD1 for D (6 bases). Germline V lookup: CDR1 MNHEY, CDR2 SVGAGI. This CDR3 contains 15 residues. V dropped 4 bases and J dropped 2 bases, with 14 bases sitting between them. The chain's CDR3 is CASSSYRDPQETQYF. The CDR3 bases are TGTGCCAGCAGTTCATACAGGGATCCGCAAGAGACCCAGTACTTC.

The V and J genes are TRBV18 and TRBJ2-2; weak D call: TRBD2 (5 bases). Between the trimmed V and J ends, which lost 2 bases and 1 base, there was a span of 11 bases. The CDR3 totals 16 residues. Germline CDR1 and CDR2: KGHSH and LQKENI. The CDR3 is CASSPFYSGNTGELFF. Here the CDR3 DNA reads TGTGCCAGCTCACCATTTTACAGCGGGAACACCGGGGAGCTGTTTTTT.

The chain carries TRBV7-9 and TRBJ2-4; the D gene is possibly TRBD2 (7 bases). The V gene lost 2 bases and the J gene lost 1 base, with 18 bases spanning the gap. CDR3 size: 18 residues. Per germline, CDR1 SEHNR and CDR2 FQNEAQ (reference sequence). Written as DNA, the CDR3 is TGTGCCAGCAGCTTAATGGGTCTGCGGGGGCTTGCCAAAAACATTCAGTACTTC. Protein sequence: CASSLMGLRGLAKNIQYF.

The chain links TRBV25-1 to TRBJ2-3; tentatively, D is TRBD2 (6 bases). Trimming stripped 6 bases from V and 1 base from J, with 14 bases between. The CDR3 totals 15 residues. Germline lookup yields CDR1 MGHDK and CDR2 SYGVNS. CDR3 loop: CASRDPSAGTDTQYF. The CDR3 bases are TGTGCCAGCAGAGATCCTAGCGCCGGCACAGATACGCAGTATTTT.

The CDR3: CASSQRGVRDRTITGELFF. Written as DNA, the CDR3 is TGTGCCAGCAGCCAACGAGGTGTCCGGGACAGGACAATCACCGGGGAGCTGTTTTTT. The chain uses TRBV7-9 and TRBJ2-2; 8 bases are shared with TRBD1. V lost 5 bases and J lost 4; bases outside the gene matches: 18. The CDR3 runs to 19 residues. Germline CDR1 SEHNR, CDR2 FQNEAQ (reference sequence).

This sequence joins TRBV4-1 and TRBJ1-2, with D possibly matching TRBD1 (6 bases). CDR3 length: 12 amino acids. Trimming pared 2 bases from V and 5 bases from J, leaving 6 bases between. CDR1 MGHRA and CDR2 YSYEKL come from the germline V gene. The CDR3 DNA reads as TGCGCCAGCAGCCAAACAGGGTATGGCTACACCTTC. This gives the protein CASSQTGYGYTF.

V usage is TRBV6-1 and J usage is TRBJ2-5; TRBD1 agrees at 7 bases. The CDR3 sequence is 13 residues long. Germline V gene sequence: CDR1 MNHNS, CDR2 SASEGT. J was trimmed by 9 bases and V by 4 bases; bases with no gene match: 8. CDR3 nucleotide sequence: TGTGCCAGCAGTGCCATCACAGGGGAAGCCCAGTACTTC. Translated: CASSAITGEAQYF.

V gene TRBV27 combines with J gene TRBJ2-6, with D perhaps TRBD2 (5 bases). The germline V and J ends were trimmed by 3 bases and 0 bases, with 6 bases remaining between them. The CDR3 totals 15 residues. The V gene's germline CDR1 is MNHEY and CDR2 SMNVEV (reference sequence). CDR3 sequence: CASSLGSSGANVLTF. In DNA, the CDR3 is TGTGCCAGCAGTTTGGGGAGCTCTGGGGCCAACGTCCTGACTTTC.

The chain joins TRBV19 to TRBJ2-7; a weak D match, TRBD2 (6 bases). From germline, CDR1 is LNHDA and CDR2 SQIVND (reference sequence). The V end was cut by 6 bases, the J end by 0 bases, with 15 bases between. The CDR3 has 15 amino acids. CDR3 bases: TGTGCCAGTAGCCCTTCCGGGGGTAGCTCCTACGAGCAGTACTTC. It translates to CASSPSGGSSYEQYF.

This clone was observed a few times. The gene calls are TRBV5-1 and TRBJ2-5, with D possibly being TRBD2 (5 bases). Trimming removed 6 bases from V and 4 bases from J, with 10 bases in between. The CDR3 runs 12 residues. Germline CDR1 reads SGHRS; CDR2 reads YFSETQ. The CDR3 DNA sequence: TGCGCCAGCAACCTGGGGAGAGAGACCCAGTACTTC. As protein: CASNLGRETQYF. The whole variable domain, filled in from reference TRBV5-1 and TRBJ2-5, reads KAGVTQTPRYLIKTRGQQVTLSCSPISGHRSVSWYQQTPGQGLQFLFEYFSETQRNKGNFPGRFSGRQFSNSRSEMNVSTLELGDSALYLCASNLGRETQYFGPGTRLLVL.

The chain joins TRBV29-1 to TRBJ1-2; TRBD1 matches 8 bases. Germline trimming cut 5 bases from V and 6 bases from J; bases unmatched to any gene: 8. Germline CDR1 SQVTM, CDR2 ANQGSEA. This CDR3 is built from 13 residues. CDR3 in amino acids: CSVRPGGLDGYTF. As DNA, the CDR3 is TGCAGCGTTCGTCCAGGGGGCTTGGATGGCTACACCTTC.

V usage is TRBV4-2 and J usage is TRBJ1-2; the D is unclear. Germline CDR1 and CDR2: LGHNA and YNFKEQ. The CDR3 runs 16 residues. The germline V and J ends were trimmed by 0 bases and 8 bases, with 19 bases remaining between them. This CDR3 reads CASSQDRNGRERGYTF. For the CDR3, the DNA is TGTGCCAGCAGCCAAGATCGTAATGGCAGAGAGAGGGGCTACACCTTC.

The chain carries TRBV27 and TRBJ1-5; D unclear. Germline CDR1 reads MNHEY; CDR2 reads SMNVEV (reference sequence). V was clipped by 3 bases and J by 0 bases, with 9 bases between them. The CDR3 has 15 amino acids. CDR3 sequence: CASSFFRDSNQPQHF. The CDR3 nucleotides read TGTGCCAGCAGTTTTTTCCGGGATAGCAATCAGCCCCAGCATTTT.

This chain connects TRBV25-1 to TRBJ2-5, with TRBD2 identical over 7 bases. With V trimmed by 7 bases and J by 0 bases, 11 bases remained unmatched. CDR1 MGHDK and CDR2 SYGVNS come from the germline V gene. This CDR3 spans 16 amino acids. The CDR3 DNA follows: TGTGCCAGCAACCACTACGGCCTAGCGGACCAAGAGACCCAGTACTTC. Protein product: CASNHYGLADQETQYF.

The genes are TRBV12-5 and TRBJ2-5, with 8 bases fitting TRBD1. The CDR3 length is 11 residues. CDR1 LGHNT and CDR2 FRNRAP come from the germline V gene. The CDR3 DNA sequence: TGTACCCCGGACAGGGTAGAGACCCAGTACTTC. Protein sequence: CTPDRVETQYF. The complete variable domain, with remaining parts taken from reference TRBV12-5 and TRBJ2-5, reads DARVTQTPRHKVTEMGQEVTMRCQPILGHNTVFWYRQTMMQGLELLAYFRNRAPLDDSGMPKDRFSAEMPDATLATLKIQPSEPRDSAVYFCTPDRVETQYFGPGTRLLVL.

The CDR3 DNA reads as TGTGCCTGGAGGTCAGACAGGGGGAACACTGAAGCTTTCTTT. Its translation is CAWRSDRGNTEAFF. The V call is TRBV30, the J call TRBJ1-1; 8 bases line up with TRBD1. Germline V gene data show CDR1 as GTSNPN and CDR2 as SVGIG (reference sequence). The V segment lost 3 bases and the J segment 1 base; nucleotides outside the gene matches: 4. There are 14 residues in the CDR3.

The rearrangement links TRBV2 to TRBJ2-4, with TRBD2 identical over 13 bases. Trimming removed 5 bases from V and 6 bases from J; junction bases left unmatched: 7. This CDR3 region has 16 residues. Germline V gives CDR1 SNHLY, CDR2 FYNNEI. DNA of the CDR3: TGTGCCAGCAGTAGAATAACTAGCGGGAGGGGAAACATTCAGTACTTC. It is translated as CASSRITSGRGNIQYF.

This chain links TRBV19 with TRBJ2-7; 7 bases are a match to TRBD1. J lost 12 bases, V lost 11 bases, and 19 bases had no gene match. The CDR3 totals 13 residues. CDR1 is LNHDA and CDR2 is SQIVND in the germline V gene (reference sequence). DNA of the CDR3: TGTGCCTCACACAGGGGCGAAGGATCCGGCTTGTACTTC. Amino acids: CASHRGEGSGLYF. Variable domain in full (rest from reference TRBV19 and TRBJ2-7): DGGITQSPKYLFRKEGQNVTLSCEQNLNHDAMYWYRQDPGQGLRLIYYSQIVNDFQKGDIAEGYSVSREKKESFPLTVTSAQKNPTAFYLCASHRGEGSGLYFGPGTRLTVT.

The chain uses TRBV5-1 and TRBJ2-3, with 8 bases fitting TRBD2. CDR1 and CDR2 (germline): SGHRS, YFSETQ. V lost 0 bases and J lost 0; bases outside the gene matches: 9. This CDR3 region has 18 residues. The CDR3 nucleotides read TGCGCCAGCAGCTTGGAACTGACTAGCGAAGCTAGCACAGATACGCAGTATTTT. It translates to CASSLELTSEASTDTQYF. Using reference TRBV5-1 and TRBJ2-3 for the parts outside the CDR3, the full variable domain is KAGVTQTPRYLIKTRGQQVTLSCSPISGHRSVSWYQQTPGQGLQFLFEYFSETQRNKGNFPGRFSGRQFSNSRSEMNVSTLELGDSALYLCASSLELTSEASTDTQYFGPGTRLTVL.